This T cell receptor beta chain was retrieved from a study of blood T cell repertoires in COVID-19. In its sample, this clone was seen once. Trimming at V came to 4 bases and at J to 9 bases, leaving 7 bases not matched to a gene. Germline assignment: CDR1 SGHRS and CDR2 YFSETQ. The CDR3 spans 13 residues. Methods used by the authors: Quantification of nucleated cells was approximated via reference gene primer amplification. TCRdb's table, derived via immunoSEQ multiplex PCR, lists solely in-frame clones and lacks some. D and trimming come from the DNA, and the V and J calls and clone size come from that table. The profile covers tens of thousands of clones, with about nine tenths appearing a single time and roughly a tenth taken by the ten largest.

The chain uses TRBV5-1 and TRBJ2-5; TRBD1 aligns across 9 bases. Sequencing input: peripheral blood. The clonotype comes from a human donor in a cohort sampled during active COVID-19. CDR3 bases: TGCGCCAGCAGCGGTGGGACAGGGATTTCCCAGTACTTC. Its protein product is CASSGGTGISQYF.